This section outlines one T cell receptor beta chain sequence together with its context. Antigen: not known. CDR3 length: 14 amino acids. The germline V gene encodes CDR1 LGHNT and CDR2 FRNRAP. V was shortened by 7 bases and J by 6 bases, with 13 bases between the two germline ends. The data originate from a study of T cells in localized non-small cell lung cancer. Regarding the study as a whole: Longer overall survival was seen with higher T cell density measured in blood. For the top 100 tumor clones, a median roughly 56 also appeared in adjacent lung.

Using immunoSEQ multiplex PCR, the repertoire was profiled, and TCRdb retains in-frame clones only, with some absent. The top ten clones hold over 8.5% of a sample with 2,500 to 3,000 clones, 33% of them seen once. This chain connects TRBV12-5 to TRBJ1-6; D unclear. This receptor was obtained from a male donor at least 60 years old with stage I squamous cell lung carcinoma. This specimen was normal lung tissue next to the tumor, taken before any cancer treatment. The CDR3 nucleotides are TGTGCTAGTGCCCGGCAGGACTTTAATTCACCCCTCCACTTT. Translation gives CASARQDFNSPLHF.